A selection of T cell receptor beta chains follows, all from one sample in a study of human T cells and chemical hapten exposure. A single record per CDR3 protein comes from TCRdb applying MiXCR to the RACE reads. This table has more than 250,000 distinct CDR3 sequences, about 8.6% appearing once. The specimen comprised whole blood, sampled in connection with sensitization to the hapten diphenylcyclopropenone (DPC). The receptors were sampled from a middle-aged woman with alopecia areata. Some clones in this sample may be carry-over from other donors' samples. Both conserved end residues are part of each CDR3. D genes are given only for firm matches. The size of a clone is reported for some rows only, either as once, few or many, or as a class for expanded clones.

size	V	D	J	CDR3	DNA
few	TRBV7-9	NA	TRBJ1-2	CASSLLGLNYGYTF	TGTGCCAGCAGCTTATTAGGCCTTAACTATGGCTACACCTTC
NA	TRBV28	NA	TRBJ1-5	CASSLSSGYNQPQHF	TGTGCCAGCAGTTTATCTTCCGGCTACAATCAGCCCCAGCATTTT
NA	TRBV6-5	NA	TRBJ1-3	CASSPGTTGNTIYF	TGTGCCAGCAGCCCCGGGACAACTGGAAACACCATATATTTT
NA	TRBV4-3	TRBD2	TRBJ2-2	CASSQERLAGAGGELFF	TGCGCCAGCAGCCAAGAACGACTAGCGGGAGCTGGCGGGGAGCTGTTTTTT
many	TRBV4-3	TRBD1	TRBJ1-4	CASSRKPPGQGNEKLFF	TGCGCCAGCAGCCGGAAACCTCCGGGACAGGGGAATGAAAAACTGTTTTTT
NA	TRBV28	NA	TRBJ2-5	CASSAPLTGQETQYF	TGTGCCAGCAGTGCCCCGCTGACAGGACAAGAGACCCAGTACTTC
NA	TRBV5-6	NA	TRBJ2-7	CASSFEQAYEQYF	TGTGCCAGCAGCTTTGAACAGGCCTACGAGCAGTACTTC
many	TRBV2	TRBD1	TRBJ2-5	CASSLQDRSQETQYF	TGTGCCAGCAGCCTCCAGGACAGGTCTCAAGAGACCCAGTACTTC
many	TRBV5-1	NA	TRBJ1-4	CASSLRTDEKLFF	TGCGCCAGCAGCCTCCGGACAGATGAAAAACTGTTTTTT
many	TRBV6-5	NA	TRBJ1-3	CASSISFSGNTIYF	TGTGCCAGCAGCATCAGTTTCTCTGGAAACACCATATATTTT
NA	TRBV20-1	NA	TRBJ2-7	CSARVGGTVHYEQYF	TGCAGTGCTAGAGTGGGGGGGACAGTCCACTACGAGCAGTACTTC
NA	TRBV6-6	NA	TRBJ1-1	CASSYSIRKQGEAFF	TGTGCCAGCAGTTACTCAATCCGGAAGCAAGGTGAAGCTTTCTTT
few	TRBV7-8	TRBD2	TRBJ2-5	CASSPGTSDKTQYF	TGTGCCAGCAGCCCGGGGACTAGCGACAAGACCCAGTACTTC
NA	TRBV2	NA	TRBJ2-1	CASTRPGTIYNEQFF	TGTGCCAGCACCCGACCCGGGACGATCTACAATGAGCAGTTCTTC
many	TRBV7-9	NA	TRBJ2-1	CASSPDETSPYNEQFF	TGTGCCAGCAGCCCCGACGAAACTAGCCCATACAATGAGCAGTTCTTC
NA	TRBV9	NA	TRBJ1-2	CASSAHHYPGTDNYGYTF	TGTGCCAGCAGCGCGCATCACTATCCCGGGACTGATAACTATGGCTACACCTTC
many	TRBV10-3	NA	TRBJ2-3	CAISDRLGTDTQYF	TGTGCCATCAGTGACCGTCTGGGCACAGATACGCAGTATTTT
NA	TRBV4-1	TRBD2	TRBJ2-5	CASSQGAIAGGQGTQYF	TGCGCCAGCAGCCAAGGGGCGATAGCGGGAGGACAAGGGACCCAGTACTTC
few	TRBV12-3/TRBV12-4	NA	TRBJ2-1	CASSSARHEQFF	TGTGCCAGCAGTTCCGCCCGCCATGAGCAGTTCTTC
few	TRBV27	NA	TRBJ1-1	CASSSLGGMSTEAFF	TGTGCCAGCAGTTCGCTTGGAGGGATGAGCACTGAAGCTTTCTTT
NA	TRBV7-2	NA	TRBJ1-2	CASAANYGYTF	TGTGCCAGCGCCGCTAACTATGGCTACACCTTC
many	TRBV7-2	TRBD1	TRBJ1-2	CASSSGQNYGYTF	TGTGCCAGCAGCTCGGGACAGAACTATGGCTACACCTTC
few	TRBV12-3/TRBV12-4	TRBD1	TRBJ2-2	CASLLFGTGGSGELFF	TGTGCCAGCCTTTTGTTTGGGACAGGGGGCTCCGGGGAGCTGTTTTTT